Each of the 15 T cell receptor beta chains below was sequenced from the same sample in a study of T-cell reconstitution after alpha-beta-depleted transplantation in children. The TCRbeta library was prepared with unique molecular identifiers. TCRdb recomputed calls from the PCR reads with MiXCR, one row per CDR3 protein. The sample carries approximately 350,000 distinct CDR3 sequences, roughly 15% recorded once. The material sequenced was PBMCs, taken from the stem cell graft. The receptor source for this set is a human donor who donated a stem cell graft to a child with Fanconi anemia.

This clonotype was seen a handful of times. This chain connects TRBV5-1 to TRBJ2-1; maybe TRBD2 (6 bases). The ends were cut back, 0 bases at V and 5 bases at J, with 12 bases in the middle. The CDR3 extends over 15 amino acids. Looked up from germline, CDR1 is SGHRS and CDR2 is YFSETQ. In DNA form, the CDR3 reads TGCGCCAGCAGCTTGGCCGGAGGGCGGCACAATGAGCAGTTCTTC. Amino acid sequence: CASSLAGGRHNEQFF.

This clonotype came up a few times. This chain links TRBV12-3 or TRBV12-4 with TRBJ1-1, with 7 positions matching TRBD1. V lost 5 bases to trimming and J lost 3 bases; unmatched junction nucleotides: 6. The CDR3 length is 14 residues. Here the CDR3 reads CASSLRQGHTEAFF. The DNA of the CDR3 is TGTGCCAGCAGTCTTAGACAGGGCCACACTGAAGCTTTCTTT.

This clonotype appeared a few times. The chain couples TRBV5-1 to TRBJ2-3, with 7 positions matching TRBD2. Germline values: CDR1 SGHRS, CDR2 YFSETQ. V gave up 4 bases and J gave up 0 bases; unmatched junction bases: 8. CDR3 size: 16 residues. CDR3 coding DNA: TGCGCCAGCAGCATACCCCTAGCGGCTAGCACAGATACGCAGTATTTT. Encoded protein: CASSIPLAASTDTQYF.

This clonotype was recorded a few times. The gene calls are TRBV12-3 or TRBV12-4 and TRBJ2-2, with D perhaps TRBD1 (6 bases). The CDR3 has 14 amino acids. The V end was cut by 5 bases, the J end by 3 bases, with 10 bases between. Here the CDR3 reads CASSTGFDTGELFF. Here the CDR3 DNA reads TGTGCCAGCAGTACAGGGTTTGACACCGGGGAGCTGTTTTTT.

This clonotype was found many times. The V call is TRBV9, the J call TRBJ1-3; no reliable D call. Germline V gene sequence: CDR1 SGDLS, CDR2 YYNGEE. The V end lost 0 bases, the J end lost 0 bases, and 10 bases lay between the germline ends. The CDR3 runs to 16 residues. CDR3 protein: CASSVAEISSGNTIYF. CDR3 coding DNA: TGTGCCAGCAGCGTAGCCGAAATATCCTCTGGAAACACCATATATTTT.

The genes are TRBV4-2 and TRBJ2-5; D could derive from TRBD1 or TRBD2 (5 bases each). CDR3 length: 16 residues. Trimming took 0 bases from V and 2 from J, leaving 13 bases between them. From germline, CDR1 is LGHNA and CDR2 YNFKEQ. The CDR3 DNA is TGTGCCAGCAGCCAAGAGGGACGGATAAGTCAAGAGACCCAGTACTTC. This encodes CASSQEGRISQETQYF.

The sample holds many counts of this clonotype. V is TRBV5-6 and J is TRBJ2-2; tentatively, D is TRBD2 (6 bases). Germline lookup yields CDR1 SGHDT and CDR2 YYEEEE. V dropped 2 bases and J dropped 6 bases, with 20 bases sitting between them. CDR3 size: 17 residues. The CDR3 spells CASSFYPTASGAGELFF. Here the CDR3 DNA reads TGTGCCAGCAGCTTTTACCCGACGGCTTCGGGGGCCGGGGAGCTGTTTTTT.

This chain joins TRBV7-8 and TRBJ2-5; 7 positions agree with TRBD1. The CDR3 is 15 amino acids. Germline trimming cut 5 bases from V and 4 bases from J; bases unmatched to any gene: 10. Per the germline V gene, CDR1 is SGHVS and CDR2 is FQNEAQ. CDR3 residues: CASSPQTGRIETQYF. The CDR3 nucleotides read TGTGCCAGCAGCCCCCAGACAGGGCGAATAGAGACCCAGTACTTC.

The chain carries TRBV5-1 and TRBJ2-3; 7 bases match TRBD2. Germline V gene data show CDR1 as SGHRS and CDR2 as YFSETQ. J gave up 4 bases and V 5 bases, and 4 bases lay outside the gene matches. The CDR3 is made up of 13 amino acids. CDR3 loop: CASSGLGADTQYF. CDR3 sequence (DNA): TGCGCCAGCAGTGGACTAGGAGCAGATACGCAGTATTTT.

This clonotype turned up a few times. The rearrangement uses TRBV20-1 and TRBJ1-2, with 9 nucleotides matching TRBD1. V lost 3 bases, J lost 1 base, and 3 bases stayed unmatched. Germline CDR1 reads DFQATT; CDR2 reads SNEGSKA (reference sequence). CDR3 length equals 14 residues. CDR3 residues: CSARQTGGNYGYTF. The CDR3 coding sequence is TGCAGTGCTAGGCAGACAGGGGGTAACTATGGCTACACCTTC.

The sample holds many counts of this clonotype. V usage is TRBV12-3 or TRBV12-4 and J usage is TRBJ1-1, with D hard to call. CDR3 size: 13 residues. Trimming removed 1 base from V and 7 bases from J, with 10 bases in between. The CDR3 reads CASSLVGSGEAFF. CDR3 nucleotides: TGTGCCAGCAGTTTAGTAGGTAGTGGTGAAGCTTTCTTT.

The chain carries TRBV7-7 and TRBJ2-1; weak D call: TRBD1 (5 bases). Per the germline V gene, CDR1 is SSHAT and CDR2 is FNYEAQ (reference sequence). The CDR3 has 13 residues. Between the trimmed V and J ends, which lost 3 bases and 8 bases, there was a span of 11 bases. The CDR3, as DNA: TGTGCCAGCAGCTTGGGCAGGGTCGATGAGCAGTTCTTC. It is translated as CASSLGRVDEQFF.

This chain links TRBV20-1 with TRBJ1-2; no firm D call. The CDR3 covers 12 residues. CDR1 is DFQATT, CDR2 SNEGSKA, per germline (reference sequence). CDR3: CSGVGRSDGYTF. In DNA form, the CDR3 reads TGCAGCGGAGTAGGACGGTCTGATGGCTACACCTTC.

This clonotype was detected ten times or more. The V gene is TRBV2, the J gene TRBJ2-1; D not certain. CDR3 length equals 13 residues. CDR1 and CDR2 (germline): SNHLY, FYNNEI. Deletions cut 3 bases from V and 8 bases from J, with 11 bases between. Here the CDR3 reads CASSDFSIHEQFF. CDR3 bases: TGTGCCAGCAGTGATTTCAGTATCCATGAGCAGTTCTTC.

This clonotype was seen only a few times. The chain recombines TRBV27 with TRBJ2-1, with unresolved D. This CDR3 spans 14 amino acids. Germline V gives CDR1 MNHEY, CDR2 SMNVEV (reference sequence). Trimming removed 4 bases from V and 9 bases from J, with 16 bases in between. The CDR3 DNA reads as TGTGCCAGCAGTTCCCCCGACCTTCCCAGTGAGCAGTTCTTC. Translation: CASSSPDLPSEQFF.